The present T cell receptor beta chain was sequenced within a study of cytomegalovirus exposure and HLA in healthy donors. Repertoires were generated with immunoSEQ multiplex PCR, while TCRdb's copy carries only in-frame clones and drops some. This sample has about 200,000 clones, with around 87% found just once. Germline loops: CDR1 SGHNT, CDR2 YYREEE (reference sequence). The CDR3 extends over 13 amino acids. Trimming shortened V by 0 bases and J by 3 bases, and 7 bases separated the two germline ends. The sequence was collected from a woman between 18 and 30 years old in good health and CMV-seropositive. Sequencing used PBMCs. This chain links TRBV5-4 with TRBJ2-7; D remains unclear. The CDR3 DNA reads as TGTGCCAGCAGCTTGGGGCTTTACTACGAGCAGTACTTC. Amino acids: CASSLGLYYEQYF.